This is a list of T cell receptor beta chains from one sample in a study of sequential checkpoint blockade in melanoma. Profiling relied on immunoSEQ multiplex PCR, and the TCRdb table lists in-frame clones only, not all of them. Among 25,000 to 30,000 clones, roughly 77% were seen once, and the ten largest hold roughly 14%. Sequenced material: CD8+ T cells sorted from blood (inferred from file names), taken from a patient given nivolumab and ipilimumab in sequence. These receptors all come from a human donor with melanoma. CDR3s include the opening cysteine and the closing phenylalanine or tryptophan. Size values are once, few and many counts, or a class for expanded clones, and some rows have none.

TRBJ1-1	TRBV7-2	.	CASSLRGQGNTEAFF
TRBJ1-2	TRBV11-2	.	CASSLGAGGSLGYTF
TRBJ1-2	TRBV19	.	CASSLMPAGYSTNYGYTF
TRBJ2-7	TRBV4-1	.	CASSQGPSRGEQYF
TRBJ1-4	TRBV15	.	CATSRDPREEGEKLFF
TRBJ2-5	TRBV4-1	.	CASRSGTGGEETQYF
TRBJ2-3	TRBV7-9	.	CASSSGQGSGRDTQYF
TRBJ2-2	TRBV9	.	CASSTLDREAGELFF
TRBJ2-1	TRBV13	few	CASRPPSGGAYNEQFF
TRBJ2-1	TRBV19	.	CASSMRQAGLDEQFF
TRBJ2-7	TRBV25-1	.	CASSDVQGTASYEQYF
.	TRBV27	.	CASSLTGGLSYEQYF
TRBJ1-2	TRBV6-1	.	CASSEGPQGGYTF
TRBJ2-7	TRBV6-5	.	CASSFTAGYEQYF
TRBJ2-5	TRBV5-1	.	CASSLATSGGAGETQYF
TRBJ1-2	TRBV7-9	.	CASSLGDRNLYGYTF
TRBJ1-6	TRBV9	.	CASSVSGTGDPLHF
TRBJ1-1	TRBV29-1	.	CSGRTDMNTEAFF
TRBJ2-7	TRBV29-1	.	CSVEAPSGGTDYEQYF
TRBJ2-1	TRBV7-9	.	CASRLPRTALSYNEQFF
TRBJ2-7	TRBV5-5	.	CASSLTGVEQYF
TRBJ2-7	TRBV7-9	.	CASSLPWDTEQYF
TRBJ2-5	TRBV29-1	.	CSVDRGIETQYF
TRBJ2-7	TRBV6-5	once	CASSPGLGEQYF
TRBJ2-2	TRBV28	.	CASSIGRAVGELFF
TRBJ2-7	TRBV11-2	.	CASSSGQSYEQYF
TRBJ2-7	TRBV29-1	medium-sized	CSAGTGQSSYEQYF
TRBJ2-1	TRBV27	.	CASSQGQGNEQFF
TRBJ1-5	TRBV15	.	CATSSSWTGDQQPQHF
TRBJ2-7	TRBV7-9	few	CASSSSSGTPGLEQYF
TRBJ1-1	TRBV4-3	.	CASSQAGAGDTEAFF
TRBJ2-1	TRBV6-5	.	CASGQGAGNEQFF
TRBJ2-5	TRBV9	.	CASSRGGRPQETQYF
TRBJ1-5	TRBV28	.	CASSLRQGSQPQHF
TRBJ2-1	TRBV7-9	.	CASSALAGTYNEQFF
TRBJ2-3	TRBV29-1	few	CSETRGTDTQYF
TRBJ2-1	TRBV29-1	once	CSVEDRANEQFF
TRBJ2-2	TRBV29-1	.	CSVGPMPGGTGELFF
TRBJ2-7	TRBV11-3	few	CASSTGLTPEQYF
TRBJ2-5	TRBV9	few	CASSARSKGVQETQYF
TRBJ2-1	TRBV15	.	CATSRAGGVYNEQFF
TRBJ1-4	TRBV27	.	CASRTGLGTNEKLFF
TRBJ2-7	TRBV27	.	CASSLGTGAYEQYF
TRBJ2-2	TRBV2	.	CASSTPGLANTGELFF
TRBJ2-7	TRBV27	.	CASSLSGGQSVREQYF
TRBJ2-3	TRBV2	.	CASRGTEADTQYF
TRBJ2-1	TRBV4-1	.	CASSRNLGRVMENEQFF
TRBJ1-2	TRBV28	.	CASRPTGGINYGYTF
TRBJ2-7	TRBV4-1	.	CASSQDLGGQGAYEQYF
TRBJ1-1	TRBV30	.	CAWSVGQNTEAFF
TRBJ2-1	TRBV5-4	medium-sized	CASSPGLAGRGEQFF
TRBJ1-3	TRBV6-4	.	CASSPQILLWSTIYF
TRBJ1-6	TRBV27	.	CASKRGNSPLHF